A single sample gave rise to the 3 T cell receptor beta chains below, sequenced in a study of T-cell reconstitution after alpha-beta-depleted transplantation in children. Unique molecular identifiers were used in preparing the TCRbeta library. A single record per CDR3 protein comes from TCRdb applying MiXCR to the PCR reads. The sample shows 440,000 or so distinct CDR3 sequences, over 40% of them seen only once. The starting material was PBMCs, obtained before TCRalphabeta/CD19-depleted stem cell transplant. These TCRs come from a girl aged 2 to 10 with aplastic anemia, due to receive a stem cell transplant.

This clonotype has more than one count but fewer than ten. V is TRBV6-1 and J is TRBJ2-1; 12 nucleotides agree with TRBD2. V trimming: 6 bases; J trimming: 9 bases; junction bases outside the gene matches: 6. CDR1 and CDR2 from the germline V gene are MNHNS and SASEGT. The CDR3 has 14 residues. The CDR3 DNA follows: TGTGCCAGCAGAAAGACTAGCGGGAGTGGTGAGCAGTTCTTC. It specifies CASRKTSGSGEQFF.

This rearrangement joins TRBV11-1 to TRBJ2-6; TRBD1 is a possible D gene (5 bases). V lost 2 bases to trimming and J lost 0 bases, with 14 bases between them. CDR1 is SGHAT and CDR2 is FQDESV in the germline V gene (reference sequence). CDR3 size: 18 residues. The CDR3 DNA follows: TGTGCCAGCAGCTTAACGGCAGGGATTTTCTCTGGGGCCAACGTCCTGACTTTC. This sequence encodes CASSLTAGIFSGANVLTF.

The rearrangement links TRBV7-8 to TRBJ2-1; D may correspond to TRBD1 or TRBD2 (6 bases each). The CDR3 runs 18 residues. Trimming took 2 bases from V and 4 from J, leaving 21 bases between them. Per the germline V gene, CDR1 is SGHVS and CDR2 is FQNEAQ. The CDR3 protein is CASSLYGPGQGLYNEQFF. CDR3 bases: TGTGCCAGCAGCTTATACGGCCCGGGACAAGGACTATACAATGAGCAGTTCTTC. Looking up the rest from reference TRBV7-8 and TRBJ2-1 gives the full variable domain: GAGVSQSPRYKVAKRGQDVALRCDPISGHVSLFWYQQALGQGPEFLTYFQNEAQLDKSGLPSDRFFAERPEGSVSTLKIQRTQQEDSAVYLCASSLYGPGQGLYNEQFFGPGTRLTVL.